The rows below give T cell receptor beta chains drawn from one sample of a study of T cells in localized non-small cell lung cancer. TCRdb's table, derived via immunoSEQ multiplex PCR, lists solely in-frame clones and lacks some. The data hold tens of thousands of clones, with 80% to 90% observed a single time. The source material was peripheral blood, sampled before any cancer treatment. Receptors originate from a male donor at least 60 years old with stage III squamous cell lung carcinoma. Both conserved end residues are part of each CDR3. The D gene is left open where the match is weak. Clone size is not always given. Where it is, it says once, few, many or a class for expanded clones.

>TRBJ2-5|TRBV5-1|.|.
TGCGCCAGCAGCTTGAAAACAGGGATTCAACGGGAGACCCAGTACTTC
CASSLKTGIQRETQYF
>TRBJ2-3|TRBV5-6|TRBD1|.
TGTGCCAGCAGCGTGCCGGGACAGGGGGCGGATACGCAGTATTTT
CASSVPGQGADTQYF
>TRBJ2-5|TRBV5-1|.|once
TGCGCCAGCAGCTTGTCGGGGTTGTCCCAAGAGACCCAGTACTTC
CASSLSGLSQETQYF
>TRBJ2-3|TRBV5-1|.|.
TGCGCCAGCAGCCCTGGTCGGATGGGCGGCACAGATACGCAGTATTTT
CASSPGRMGGTDTQYF
>TRBJ1-2|TRBV30|.|.
TGTGCCTGGTTCAGAGCGCGGTTTAACTATGGCTACACCTTC
CAWFRARFNYGYTF
>TRBJ2-5|TRBV7-2|TRBD2|.
TGTGCCAGCAGCTTAGCTCTCGGCGGGGGAGGAGAGACCCAGTACTTC
CASSLALGGGGETQYF
>TRBJ1-1|TRBV5-5|.|once
TGTGCCAGCAGCCGCCTATCACGGAACACTGAAGCTTTCTTT
CASSRLSRNTEAFF
>TRBJ2-7|TRBV5-4|TRBD1|once
TGTGCCAGCAGCTTGGCCCCGGGACAGGGGGCCCACGAGCAGTACTTC
CASSLAPGQGAHEQYF
>TRBJ1-3|TRBV4-1|.|.
TGCGCCAGCAGCCAAACTAGAATGGCTGGAAACACCATATATTTT
CASSQTRMAGNTIYF
>TRBJ2-3|TRBV30|TRBD1|.
TGTGCCTGGAGTTCAAGGGACAGCCTAGGAACAGATACGCAGTATTTT
CAWSSRDSLGTDTQYF
>TRBJ1-1|TRBV9|.|.
TGTGCCAGCAGCTCCACGGATTCGAACACTGAAGCTTTCTTT
CASSSTDSNTEAFF
>TRBJ1-2|TRBV13|TRBD1|once
TGTGCCAGCAGCTTAGAAGCAGGGACAGGGGGCTCTGGCTACACCTTC
CASSLEAGTGGSGYTF
>TRBJ1-1|TRBV28|.|once
TGTGCCAGCAGTTTAACAGTTGAAGCTTTCTTT
CASSLTVEAFF
>TRBJ2-7|TRBV29-1|TRBD2|once
TGCAGCGTGGGGGAGGGGAACGAGCAGTACTTC
CSVGEGNEQYF
>TRBJ2-1|TRBV9|TRBD2|.
TGTGCCAGCAGCGTAGGCGGGAGGACCGATGAGCAGTTCTTC
CASSVGGRTDEQFF
>TRBJ2-7|TRBV5-4|.|.
TGTGCCAGCAGCTTGCTGGGGATCTACGAGCAGTACTTC
CASSLLGIYEQYF
>TRBJ2-3|TRBV19|.|.
TGTGCCAGTAGTATTGGGGGGGCCAACACAGATACGCAGTATTTT
CASSIGGANTDTQYF
>TRBJ2-3|TRBV11-2|TRBD2|.
TGTGCCAGCAGCGTAGCGGGGGCCAGCACAGATACGCAGTATTTT
CASSVAGASTDTQYF
>TRBJ2-7|TRBV4-1|.|.
TGCGCCAGCAGCCAAGGAGTAGGGGCGGCCTACGAGCAGTACTTC
CASSQGVGAAYEQYF
>TRBJ2-3|TRBV10-2|TRBD2|once
TGCGCCAGCAGTGAGCATCGGAGTAGCGGGAGGCCAGATACGCAGTATTTT
CASSEHRSSGRPDTQYF
>TRBJ1-1|TRBV7-9|.|.
TGTGCCAGCAGCGCAGGATTGACAAGCACTGAAGCTTTCTTT
CASSAGLTSTEAFF
>TRBJ2-1|TRBV19|TRBD1|.
TGTGCCAGTAGTGACAGGGGTAATGAGCAGTTCTTC
CASSDRGNEQFF
>TRBJ2-7|TRBV18|.|few
TGTGCCAGCTCACCAATGGGCCCCGGGGCCACGTCGATATACGAGCAGTACTTC
CASSPMGPGATSIYEQYF
>TRBJ2-7|TRBV19|.|.
TGTGCCAGTAGTATTAACGGGGAGCAGTACTTC
CASSINGEQYF
>TRBJ1-6|TRBV7-9|TRBD1|.
TGTGCCAGCAGCTTTATACAGGGGGGGTATAATTCACCCCTCCACTTT
CASSFIQGGYNSPLHF
>TRBJ1-2|TRBV5-8|TRBD1|.
TGTGCCAGCAGTTTTGGACAGGGGAACTATGGCTACACCTTC
CASSFGQGNYGYTF
>TRBJ2-5|TRBV7-9|TRBD2|.
TGTGCCAGCAGCGAAATTAGCGGGGGGAGTGAGACCCAGTACTTC
CASSEISGGSETQYF
>TRBJ2-3|TRBV9|TRBD1|.
TGTGCCAGCAGCGGAAAGGACAGGGCCATTAGCACAGATACGCAGTATTTT
CASSGKDRAISTDTQYF
>TRBJ2-7|TRBV7-5|.|.
TGTGTCAGAAGCTTAGAAGACGAGCAGTACTTC
CVRSLEDEQYF
>TRBJ2-1|TRBV7-9|.|.
TGTGCCAGCAGCTCCAGTCGTAATGAGCAGTTCTTC
CASSSSRNEQFF
>TRBJ2-3|TRBV29-1|.|.
TGCAGCGTTGCCAGTAGCACAGATACGCAGTATTTT
CSVASSTDTQYF
>TRBJ1-3|TRBV6-5|TRBD1|.
TGTGCCAGCAGTTACTCGGGACAGGCTAACACCATATATTTT
CASSYSGQANTIYF
>TRBJ1-2|TRBV7-2|.|.
TGTGCCAGCAGCTTACCACAATCGACATCTTTTGCGGAGGGCTACACCTTC
CASSLPQSTSFAEGYTF
>TRBJ1-3|TRBV5-1|.|.
TGCGCCAGCAGCACCGGGGGAGGACCAGGAAACACCATATATTTT
CASSTGGGPGNTIYF
>TRBJ2-7|TRBV9|.|.
TGTGCCAGCAGCGTAGAGGCAGGCCGCGCCTACGAGCAGTACTTC
CASSVEAGRAYEQYF
>TRBJ2-7|TRBV11-2|TRBD1|.
TGTGCCAGCAGCTTAGGAGCCGGGACAGGGGCAGCCTCCTACGAGCAGTACTTC
CASSLGAGTGAASYEQYF
>TRBJ2-1|TRBV5-4|.|.
TGTGCCAGCAGCCCCACGGGGGTGGAGCAGTTCTTC
CASSPTGVEQFF
>TRBJ2-5|TRBV7-3|TRBD2|.
TGTGCCAGCAGCCCAGGGACTAGCCCGGAGACCCAGTACTTC
CASSPGTSPETQYF
>TRBJ1-6|TRBV4-3|TRBD1|.
TGCGCCAGCAGCCTGACAGGGGAGAATAATTCACCCCTCCACTTT
CASSLTGENNSPLHF
>TRBJ1-3|TRBV7-9|.|.
TGTGCCAGCAGCGTCGAGGGGAACACCATATATTTT
CASSVEGNTIYF
>TRBJ2-1|TRBV7-2|TRBD1|.
TGTGCCAGCAGCGTTAGCCGGACAGGTGGTAATGAGCAGTTCTTC
CASSVSRTGGNEQFF
>TRBJ2-3|TRBV10-3|.|.
TGTGCCATCAGTGCGCGTGGGGATAGCACAGATACGCAGTATTTT
CAISARGDSTDTQYF
>TRBJ1-2|TRBV9|TRBD1|.
TGTGCCAGCAGCGTAGGGGACAGGGGGCGATCCTATGGCTACACCTTC
CASSVGDRGRSYGYTF
>TRBJ2-1|TRBV9|.|once
TGTGCCAGCAGCGTAAGCATGTTCGGGGAGCAGTTCTTC
CASSVSMFGEQFF
>TRBJ2-5|TRBV7-7|.|.
TGTGCCAGCAGCTTAGATAGGATGGGAGAGACCCAGTACTTC
CASSLDRMGETQYF